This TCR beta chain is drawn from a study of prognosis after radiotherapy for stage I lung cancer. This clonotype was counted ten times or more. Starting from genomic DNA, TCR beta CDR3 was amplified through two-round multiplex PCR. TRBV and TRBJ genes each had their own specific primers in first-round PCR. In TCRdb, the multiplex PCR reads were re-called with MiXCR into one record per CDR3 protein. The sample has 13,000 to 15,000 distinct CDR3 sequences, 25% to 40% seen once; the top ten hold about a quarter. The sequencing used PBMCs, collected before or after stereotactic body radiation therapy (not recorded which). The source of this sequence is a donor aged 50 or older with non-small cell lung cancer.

CDR3: CASSSDPSYEQYF. The CDR3 nucleotides read TGCGCCAGCAGCTCCGACCCGTCCTACGAGCAGTACTTC. This chain uses TRBV5-1 with TRBJ2-7; D unresolved. Trimming cost V 3 bases and J 1 base, with 8 bases left between them. Germline lookup yields CDR1 SGHRS and CDR2 YFSETQ. This CDR3 has 13 residues.